Shown below are 21 T cell receptor beta chains from a single sample sequenced in a study of T cells after yellow fever vaccination. Using its own MiXCR run on the 5' RACE reads, TCRdb lists one record per CDR3 protein. The sample records some 500,000 distinct CDR3 sequences, about 14% being singletons. The source was PBMCs, collected on the day of the yellow fever booster vaccination. These receptors were collected from a man aged 25-40 years who received the YFV17D yellow fever vaccine.

This clonotype occurred a few times. This chain joins TRBV10-3 and TRBJ2-5; D is unclear. The CDR3 length is 12 residues. The germline gives CDR1 ENHRY, CDR2 SYGVKD. V was cut by 6 bases and J by 1 base, with 6 bases left in between. CDR3 nucleotide sequence: TGTGCCATCAGAGGGATCCAAGAGACCCAGTACTTC. Its protein product is CAIRGIQETQYF.

V is TRBV7-9 and J is TRBJ2-7, with D possibly TRBD1 on 6 matching bases. V gave up 3 bases and J gave up 6 bases, with 21 bases separating them. The CDR3 totals 16 residues. Germline assignment: CDR1 SEHNR and CDR2 FQNEAQ (reference sequence). The CDR3 DNA follows: TGTGCCAGCAGCTTTTCTTCCGGGACACCCCTCGCCGAGCAGTACTTC. Translation gives CASSFSSGTPLAEQYF.

This clonotype showed up just a few times. The chain combines TRBV7-9 with TRBJ2-2; D call uncertain. The CDR3 runs 15 residues. CDR1 is SEHNR and CDR2 is FQNEAQ in the germline V gene (reference sequence). The V and J ends lost 1 base and 2 bases respectively, with 8 bases between them. The CDR3 DNA reads as TGTGCCAGCAGCTTAGATGGTCACAACACCGGGGAGCTGTTTTTT. Protein: CASSLDGHNTGELFF.

This clonotype was detected only a few times. The chain combines TRBV15 with TRBJ1-2; TRBD1 matches 9 bases. Trimming removed 4 bases from V and 6 bases from J; junction bases left unmatched: 9. CDR3 size: 15 residues. CDR1 is LNHNV and CDR2 is YYDKDF in the germline V gene (reference sequence). This CDR3 reads CATSTSRQGGNGYTF. The CDR3 DNA reads TGTGCCACCAGCACCAGCCGACAGGGGGGCAATGGCTACACCTTC.

This clonotype was observed a handful of times. The chain recombines TRBV7-8 with TRBJ2-7, with D maybe TRBD1 (6 bases). Trimming left V 1 base short and J 7 bases short, with 14 bases between. The CDR3 sequence is 14 residues long. Per the germline V gene, CDR1 is SGHVS and CDR2 is FQNEAQ. The CDR3 DNA reads as TGTGCCAGCAGCTTAGTTCTGGGGGCGGAGGAGCAGTACTTC. Translated: CASSLVLGAEEQYF.

This clonotype has at least ten counts. CDR3 loop: CSVRNSGSLGEQYF. CDR3 nucleotides: TGCAGTGTAAGGAATAGCGGGAGTCTTGGCGAGCAGTACTTC. The rearrangement links TRBV20-1 to TRBJ2-7; 9 nucleotides line up with TRBD2. CDR3 length: 14 amino acids. Germline CDR1 is DFQATT and CDR2 is SNEGSKA (reference sequence). Germline trimming cut 7 bases from V and 6 bases from J; bases unmatched to any gene: 13.

There are a few counts of this clonotype. This rearrangement joins TRBV24-1 to TRBJ2-1; the D gene could be TRBD1 or TRBD2 (5 bases each). This CDR3 spans 13 amino acids. Germline CDR1 is KGHDR and CDR2 is SFDVKD. V lost 4 bases to trimming and J lost 10 bases, with 13 bases between them. CDR3 region: CATSDGTSEEQFF. The CDR3 coding sequence is TGTGCCACCAGTGACGGGACGTCGGAGGAGCAGTTCTTC.

The chain links TRBV6-4 to TRBJ2-1; TRBD1 agrees at 9 bases. Germline CDR1 is MRHNA and CDR2 is SNTAGT. CDR3 size: 15 residues. Trimming took 0 bases from V and 6 from J; bases not matched to a gene: 3. CDR3 in DNA: TGTGCCAGCAGTGACTCACCGGGACAGGGCAATGAGCAGTTCTTC. It specifies CASSDSPGQGNEQFF.

The V and J genes are TRBV5-6 and TRBJ2-7; D is uncertain. There are 13 residues in the CDR3. V was clipped by 0 bases and J by 2 bases, with 6 bases between them. Germline CDR1 and CDR2: SGHDT and YYEEEE. The DNA of the CDR3 is TGTGCCAGCAGCTTGGAAGTCCCCTACGAGCAGTACTTC. Translation gives CASSLEVPYEQYF.

This clonotype was observed a handful of times. The V gene is TRBV4-3, the J gene TRBJ2-1, with TRBD2 as a possible D gene (6 bases). Germline V gene sequence: CDR1 LGHNA, CDR2 YSLEER. The germline V and J ends were trimmed by 4 bases and 8 bases, with 12 bases remaining between them. The CDR3 length is 13 residues. The CDR3 is CASSLTSTDEQFF. DNA of the CDR3: TGCGCCAGCAGCCTCACTAGCACCGATGAGCAGTTCTTC.

This chain joins TRBV15 and TRBJ2-7, with D possibly matching TRBD1 (6 bases). Germline CDR1 reads LNHNV; CDR2 reads YYDKDF (reference sequence). The CDR3 totals 14 residues. Trimming removed 5 bases at V and 0 bases at J, with 11 bases between. CDR3 loop: CATSPGDHSYEQYF. The CDR3 bases are TGTGCCACCAGCCCAGGGGACCACTCCTACGAGCAGTACTTC. The full variable domain, its missing parts supplied by reference TRBV15 and TRBJ2-7, is DAMVIQNPRYQVTQFGKPVTLSCSQTLNHNVMYWYQQKSSQAPKLLFHYYDKDFNNEADTPDNFQSRRPNTSFCFLDIRSPGLGDTAMYLCATSPGDHSYEQYFGPGTRLTVT.

The rearrangement joins TRBV20-1 to TRBJ2-5; D is unclear. The V gene lost 5 bases and the J gene lost 5 bases, with 21 bases spanning the gap. The CDR3 runs 15 residues. Germline V gene sequence: CDR1 DFQATT, CDR2 SNEGSKA (reference sequence). The CDR3 bases are TGCAGTGCTCAATCCCCAGCCTCAAGTCAGGAGACCCAGTACTTC. Translating gives CSAQSPASSQETQYF.

J is TRBJ2-3 and V is TRBV6-1; 7 bases are a match to TRBD2. The CDR3 extends over 14 amino acids. Germline assignment: CDR1 MNHNS and CDR2 SASEGT. Losses at the gene ends were 6 bases for V and 0 bases for J; bases not matched to a gene: 3. For the CDR3, the DNA is TGTGCCAGCAGACTTAGCGGGAGCACAGATACGCAGTATTTT. This translates into CASRLSGSTDTQYF.

This clonotype was recorded a few times. The genes are TRBV7-8 and TRBJ2-5, with D perhaps matching TRBD2 (6 bases). This CDR3 is 16 amino acids long. The germline gives CDR1 SGHVS, CDR2 FQNEAQ. V lost 5 bases to trimming and J lost 1 base, with 17 bases between them. The CDR3 loop reads CASSLSLADSQETQYF. The DNA of the CDR3 is TGTGCCAGCAGCCTCTCACTAGCAGACTCCCAAGAGACCCAGTACTTC.

This sequence joins TRBV6-1 and TRBJ2-2; 8 bases are shared with TRBD1. This CDR3 comprises 14 residues. CDR1 is MNHNS, CDR2 SASEGT, per germline. V shed 11 bases and J 2 bases; nucleotides not matched to a gene: 7. For the CDR3, the DNA is TGTGCCTTACAGGGGGGTCTAAACACCGGGGAGCTGTTTTTT. Encoded protein: CALQGGLNTGELFF.

This clonotype was observed a handful of times. This chain uses TRBV5-1 with TRBJ2-1, with 8 nucleotides matching TRBD2. The V and J ends lost 1 base and 5 bases, in that order; junction bases with no gene match: 2. Per germline, CDR1 SGHRS and CDR2 YFSETQ. The CDR3 spans 14 residues. CDR3 sequence: CASSLMGLDNEQFF. CDR3 in DNA: TGCGCCAGCAGCTTGATGGGACTAGACAATGAGCAGTTCTTC.

A few counts support this clonotype. The CDR3 nucleotides read TGTGCCTTCGTAGGGGGAGGAACCGGGGAGCTGTTTTTT. Amino acid sequence: CAFVGGGTGELFF. The rearrangement uses TRBV12-3 or TRBV12-4 and TRBJ2-2, with D perhaps being TRBD1 or TRBD2 (6 bases each). This CDR3 comprises 13 residues. V was clipped by 11 bases and J by 5 bases, with 15 bases between them.

CDR3 region: CSARTREGAVPYEQYF. The CDR3 nucleotides read TGCAGTGCTAGAACCAGGGAGGGGGCGGTTCCTTACGAGCAGTACTTC. V is TRBV20-1 and J is TRBJ2-7, with D perhaps being TRBD1 or TRBD2 (7 bases each). The CDR3 is made up of 16 amino acids. CDR1 DFQATT and CDR2 SNEGSKA come from the germline V gene (reference sequence). V gave up 2 bases and J gave up 4 bases, with 21 bases separating them.

This clonotype has only one observation. The V call is TRBV9, the J call TRBJ2-7, with a possible D match to TRBD2 (6 bases). Germline-derived CDR1 and CDR2 are SGDLS and YYNGEE. This CDR3 contains 14 residues. V was cut by 7 bases and J by 6 bases, with 20 bases left in between. The CDR3 loop reads CASGPGTRTGEQYF. DNA of the CDR3: TGTGCCAGCGGACCAGGGACTCGGACCGGCGAGCAGTACTTC.

This clonotype has a handful of counts. The chain is built from TRBV20-1 and TRBJ2-7, with D perhaps matching TRBD1 (5 bases). CDR3 size: 13 residues. V gave up 7 bases and J gave up 2 bases, with 15 bases separating them. Germline lookup yields CDR1 DFQATT and CDR2 SNEGSKA (reference sequence). CDR3: CSGTGGATYEQYF. As DNA, the CDR3 is TGCAGTGGGACGGGTGGGGCCACCTACGAGCAGTACTTC.

This clonotype was counted only a few times. The V call is TRBV3-1, the J call TRBJ2-4, with TRBD2 matching over 11 bases. The CDR3 covers 19 residues. V was pared by 4 bases and J by 1 base, with 12 bases of the junction left unmatched. The germline CDR1 and CDR2 sequences are LGHDT and YNNKEL (reference sequence). CDR3 coding DNA: TGTGCCAGCAGCCTTACGACTAGCGGGACGGGGGAGGCCAAAAACATTCAGTACTTC. As protein: CASSLTTSGTGEAKNIQYF.